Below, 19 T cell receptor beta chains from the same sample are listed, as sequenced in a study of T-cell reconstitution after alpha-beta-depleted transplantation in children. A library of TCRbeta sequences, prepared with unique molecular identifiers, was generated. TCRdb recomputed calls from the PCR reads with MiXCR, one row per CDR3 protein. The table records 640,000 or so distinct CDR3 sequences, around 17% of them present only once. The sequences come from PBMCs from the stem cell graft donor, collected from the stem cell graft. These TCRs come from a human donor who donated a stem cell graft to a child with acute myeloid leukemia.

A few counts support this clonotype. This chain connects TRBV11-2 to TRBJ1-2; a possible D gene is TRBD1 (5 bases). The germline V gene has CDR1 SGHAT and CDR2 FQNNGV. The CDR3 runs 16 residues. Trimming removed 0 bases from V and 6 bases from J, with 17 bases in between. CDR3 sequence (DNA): TGTGCCAGCAGCTTAGATGGCAGGGCGAGAACGGATGGCTACACCTTC. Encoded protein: CASSLDGRARTDGYTF.

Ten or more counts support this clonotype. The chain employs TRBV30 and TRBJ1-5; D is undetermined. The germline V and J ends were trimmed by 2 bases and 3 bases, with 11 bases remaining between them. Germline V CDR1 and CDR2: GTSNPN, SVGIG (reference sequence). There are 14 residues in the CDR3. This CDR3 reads CAWSLRSPNQPQHF. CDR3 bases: TGTGCCTGGAGTCTACGGAGTCCCAATCAGCCCCAGCATTTT.

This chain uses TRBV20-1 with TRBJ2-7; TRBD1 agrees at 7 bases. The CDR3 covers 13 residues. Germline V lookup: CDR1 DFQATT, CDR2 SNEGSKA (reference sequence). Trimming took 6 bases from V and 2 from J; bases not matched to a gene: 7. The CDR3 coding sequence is TGCAGTGCGCACAGGGGCCCGGCCTACGAGCAGTACTTC. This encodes CSAHRGPAYEQYF.

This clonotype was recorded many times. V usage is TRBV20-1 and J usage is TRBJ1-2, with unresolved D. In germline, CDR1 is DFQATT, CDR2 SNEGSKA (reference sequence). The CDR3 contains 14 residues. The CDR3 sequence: CSVTRGSSVYGYTF. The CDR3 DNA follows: TGCAGCGTGACCAGAGGGTCATCAGTCTATGGCTACACCTTC.

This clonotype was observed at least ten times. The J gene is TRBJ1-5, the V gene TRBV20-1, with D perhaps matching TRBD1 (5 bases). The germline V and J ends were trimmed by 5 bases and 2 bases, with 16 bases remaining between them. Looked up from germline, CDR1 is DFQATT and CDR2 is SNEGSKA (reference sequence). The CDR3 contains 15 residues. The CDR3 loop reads CSAEEPGYGNQPQHF. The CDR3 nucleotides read TGCAGTGCTGAAGAACCAGGGTACGGCAATCAGCCCCAGCATTTT.

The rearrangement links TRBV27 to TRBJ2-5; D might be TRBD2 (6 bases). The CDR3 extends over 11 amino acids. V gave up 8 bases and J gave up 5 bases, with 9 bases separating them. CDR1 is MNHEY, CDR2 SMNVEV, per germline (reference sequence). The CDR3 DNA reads TGTGCCAGCGGGCGGGGTGAGACCCAGTACTTC. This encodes CASGRGETQYF.

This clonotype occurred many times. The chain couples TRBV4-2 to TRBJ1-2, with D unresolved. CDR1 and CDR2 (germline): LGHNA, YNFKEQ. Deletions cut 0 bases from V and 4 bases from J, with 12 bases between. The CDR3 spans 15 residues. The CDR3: CASSQDDRATYGYTF. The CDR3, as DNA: TGTGCCAGCAGCCAAGACGACCGGGCAACCTATGGCTACACCTTC.

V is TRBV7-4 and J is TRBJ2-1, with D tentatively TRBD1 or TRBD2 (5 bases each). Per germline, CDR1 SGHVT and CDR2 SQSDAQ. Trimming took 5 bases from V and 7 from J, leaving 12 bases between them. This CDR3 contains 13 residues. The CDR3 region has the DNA TGTGCCAGCAGCCAGGGACCTTGGAATGAGCAGTTCTTC. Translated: CASSQGPWNEQFF.

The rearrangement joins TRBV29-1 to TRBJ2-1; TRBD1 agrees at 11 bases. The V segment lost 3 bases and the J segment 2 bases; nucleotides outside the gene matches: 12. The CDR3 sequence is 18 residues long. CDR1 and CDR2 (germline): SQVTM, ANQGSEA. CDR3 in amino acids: CSVESVGQGAFAYNEQFF. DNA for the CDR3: TGCAGCGTTGAGAGTGTAGGACAGGGGGCTTTTGCCTACAATGAGCAGTTCTTC.

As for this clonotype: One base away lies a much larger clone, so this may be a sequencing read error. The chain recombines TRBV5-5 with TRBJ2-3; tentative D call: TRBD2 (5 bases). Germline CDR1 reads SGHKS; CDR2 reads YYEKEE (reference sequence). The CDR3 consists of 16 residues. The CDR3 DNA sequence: TGTGCCAGCATCTTGTCACCTAGGAGGACTTTCGATACGCAGTATTTT. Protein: CASILSPRRTFDTQYF.

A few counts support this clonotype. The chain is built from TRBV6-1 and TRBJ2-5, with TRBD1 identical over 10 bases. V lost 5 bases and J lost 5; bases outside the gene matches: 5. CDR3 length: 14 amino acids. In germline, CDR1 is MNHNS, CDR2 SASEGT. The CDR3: CASSTGTGDETQYF. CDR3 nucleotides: TGTGCCAGCAGTACCGGGACAGGGGACGAGACCCAGTACTTC.

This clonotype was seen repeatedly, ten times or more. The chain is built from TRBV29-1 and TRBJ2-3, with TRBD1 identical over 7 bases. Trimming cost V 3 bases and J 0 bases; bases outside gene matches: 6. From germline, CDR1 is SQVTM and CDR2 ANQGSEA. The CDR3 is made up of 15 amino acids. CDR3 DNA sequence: TGCAGCGTTGAGGCCAGGGGGATCAGCACAGATACGCAGTATTTT. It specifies CSVEARGISTDTQYF.

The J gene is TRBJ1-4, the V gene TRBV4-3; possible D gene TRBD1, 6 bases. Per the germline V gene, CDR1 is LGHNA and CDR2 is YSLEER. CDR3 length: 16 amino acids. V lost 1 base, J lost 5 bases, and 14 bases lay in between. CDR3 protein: CASSQATGGINEKLFF. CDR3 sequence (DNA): TGCGCCAGCAGCCAAGCGACAGGAGGGATAAATGAAAAACTGTTTTTT.

The CDR3 nucleotides are TGTGCCAGCTCTCCCCCCGGGGGGGTCAACGAGCAGTACTTC. Encoded protein: CASSPPGGVNEQYF. V and J are TRBV18 and TRBJ2-7; 8 bases match TRBD2. The J segment lost 5 bases and the V segment lost 6 bases, leaving 9 bases of the junction unmatched. Germline V lookup: CDR1 KGHSH, CDR2 LQKENI. The CDR3 runs to 14 residues.

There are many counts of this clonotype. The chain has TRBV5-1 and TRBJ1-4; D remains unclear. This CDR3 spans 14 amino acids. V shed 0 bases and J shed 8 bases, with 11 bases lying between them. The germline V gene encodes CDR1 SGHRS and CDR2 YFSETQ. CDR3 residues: CASSLAGLREKLFF. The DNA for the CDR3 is TGCGCCAGCAGCTTGGCCGGGTTACGGGAAAAACTGTTTTTT.

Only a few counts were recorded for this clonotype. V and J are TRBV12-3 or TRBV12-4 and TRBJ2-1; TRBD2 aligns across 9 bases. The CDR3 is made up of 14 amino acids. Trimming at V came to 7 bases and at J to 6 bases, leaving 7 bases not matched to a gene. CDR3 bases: TGTGCCAGCACCGATAGCGGGGGACCCAATGAGCAGTTCTTC. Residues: CASTDSGGPNEQFF.

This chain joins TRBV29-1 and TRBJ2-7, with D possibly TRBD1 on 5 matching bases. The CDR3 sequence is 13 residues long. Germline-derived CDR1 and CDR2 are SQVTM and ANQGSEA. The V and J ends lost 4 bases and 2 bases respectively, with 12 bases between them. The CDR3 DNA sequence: TGCAGCGTTGGCAGAAGACAGACCTACGAGCAGTACTTC. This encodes CSVGRRQTYEQYF.

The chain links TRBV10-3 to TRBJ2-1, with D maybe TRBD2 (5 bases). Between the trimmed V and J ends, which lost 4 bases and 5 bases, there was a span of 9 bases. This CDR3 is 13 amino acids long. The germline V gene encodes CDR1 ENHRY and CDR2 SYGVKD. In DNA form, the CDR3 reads TGTGCCATCAGTGGGAGGCAGAACAATGAGCAGTTCTTC. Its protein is CAISGRQNNEQFF.

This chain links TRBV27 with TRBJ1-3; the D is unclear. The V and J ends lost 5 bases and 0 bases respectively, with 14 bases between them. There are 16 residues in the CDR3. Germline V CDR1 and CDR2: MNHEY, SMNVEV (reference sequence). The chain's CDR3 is CASSPRTGVSGNTIYF. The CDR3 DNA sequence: TGTGCCAGCAGTCCCCGGACGGGCGTCTCTGGAAACACCATATATTTT.